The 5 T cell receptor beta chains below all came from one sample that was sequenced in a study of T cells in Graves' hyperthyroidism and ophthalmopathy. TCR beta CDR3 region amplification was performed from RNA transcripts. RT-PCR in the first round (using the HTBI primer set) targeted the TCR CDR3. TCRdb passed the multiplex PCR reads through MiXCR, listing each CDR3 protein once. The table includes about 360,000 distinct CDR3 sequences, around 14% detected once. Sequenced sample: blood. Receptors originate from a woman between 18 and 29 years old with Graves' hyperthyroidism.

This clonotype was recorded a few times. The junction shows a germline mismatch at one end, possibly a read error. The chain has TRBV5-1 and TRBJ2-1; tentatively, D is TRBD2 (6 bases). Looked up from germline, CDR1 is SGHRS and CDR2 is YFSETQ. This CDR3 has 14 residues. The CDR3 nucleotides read TGCGCCAGCAGCTTTAGCGGAGACTACAGTGAGCAGTTCTTC. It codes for CASSFSGDYSEQFF.

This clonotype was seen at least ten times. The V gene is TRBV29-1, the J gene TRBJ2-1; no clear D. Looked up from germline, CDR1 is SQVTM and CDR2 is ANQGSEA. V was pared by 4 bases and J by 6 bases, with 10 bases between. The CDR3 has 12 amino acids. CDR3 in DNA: TGCAGCGTTGTCCGGGCCGGCAATGAGCAGTTCTTC. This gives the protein CSVVRAGNEQFF.

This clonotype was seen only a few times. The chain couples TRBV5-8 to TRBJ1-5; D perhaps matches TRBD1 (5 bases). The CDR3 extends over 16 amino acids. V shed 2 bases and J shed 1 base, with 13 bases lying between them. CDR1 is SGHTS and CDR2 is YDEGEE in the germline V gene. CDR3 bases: TGTGCCAGCAGCTTCTTTTCAGGGACCAGCAATCAGCCCCAGCATTTT. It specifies CASSFFSGTSNQPQHF.

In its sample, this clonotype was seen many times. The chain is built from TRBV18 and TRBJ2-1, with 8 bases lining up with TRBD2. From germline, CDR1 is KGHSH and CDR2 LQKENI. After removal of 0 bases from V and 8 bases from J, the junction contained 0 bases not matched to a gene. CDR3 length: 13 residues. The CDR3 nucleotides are TGTGCCAGCTCACCACCAGCGGGGGATGAGCAGTTCTTC. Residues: CASSPPAGDEQFF.

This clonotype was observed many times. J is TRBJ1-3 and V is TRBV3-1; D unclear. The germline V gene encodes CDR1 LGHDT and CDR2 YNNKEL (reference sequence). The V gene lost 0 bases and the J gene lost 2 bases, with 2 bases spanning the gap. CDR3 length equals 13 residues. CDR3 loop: CASSQDPGNTIYF. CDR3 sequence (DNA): TGTGCCAGCAGCCAAGATCCTGGAAACACCATATATTTT. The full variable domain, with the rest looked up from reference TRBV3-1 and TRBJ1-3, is DTAVSQTPKYLVTQMGNDKSIKCEQNLGHDTMYWYKQDSKKFLKIMFSYNNKELIINETVPNRFSPKSPDKAHLNLHINSLELGDSAVYFCASSQDPGNTIYFGEGSWLTVV.